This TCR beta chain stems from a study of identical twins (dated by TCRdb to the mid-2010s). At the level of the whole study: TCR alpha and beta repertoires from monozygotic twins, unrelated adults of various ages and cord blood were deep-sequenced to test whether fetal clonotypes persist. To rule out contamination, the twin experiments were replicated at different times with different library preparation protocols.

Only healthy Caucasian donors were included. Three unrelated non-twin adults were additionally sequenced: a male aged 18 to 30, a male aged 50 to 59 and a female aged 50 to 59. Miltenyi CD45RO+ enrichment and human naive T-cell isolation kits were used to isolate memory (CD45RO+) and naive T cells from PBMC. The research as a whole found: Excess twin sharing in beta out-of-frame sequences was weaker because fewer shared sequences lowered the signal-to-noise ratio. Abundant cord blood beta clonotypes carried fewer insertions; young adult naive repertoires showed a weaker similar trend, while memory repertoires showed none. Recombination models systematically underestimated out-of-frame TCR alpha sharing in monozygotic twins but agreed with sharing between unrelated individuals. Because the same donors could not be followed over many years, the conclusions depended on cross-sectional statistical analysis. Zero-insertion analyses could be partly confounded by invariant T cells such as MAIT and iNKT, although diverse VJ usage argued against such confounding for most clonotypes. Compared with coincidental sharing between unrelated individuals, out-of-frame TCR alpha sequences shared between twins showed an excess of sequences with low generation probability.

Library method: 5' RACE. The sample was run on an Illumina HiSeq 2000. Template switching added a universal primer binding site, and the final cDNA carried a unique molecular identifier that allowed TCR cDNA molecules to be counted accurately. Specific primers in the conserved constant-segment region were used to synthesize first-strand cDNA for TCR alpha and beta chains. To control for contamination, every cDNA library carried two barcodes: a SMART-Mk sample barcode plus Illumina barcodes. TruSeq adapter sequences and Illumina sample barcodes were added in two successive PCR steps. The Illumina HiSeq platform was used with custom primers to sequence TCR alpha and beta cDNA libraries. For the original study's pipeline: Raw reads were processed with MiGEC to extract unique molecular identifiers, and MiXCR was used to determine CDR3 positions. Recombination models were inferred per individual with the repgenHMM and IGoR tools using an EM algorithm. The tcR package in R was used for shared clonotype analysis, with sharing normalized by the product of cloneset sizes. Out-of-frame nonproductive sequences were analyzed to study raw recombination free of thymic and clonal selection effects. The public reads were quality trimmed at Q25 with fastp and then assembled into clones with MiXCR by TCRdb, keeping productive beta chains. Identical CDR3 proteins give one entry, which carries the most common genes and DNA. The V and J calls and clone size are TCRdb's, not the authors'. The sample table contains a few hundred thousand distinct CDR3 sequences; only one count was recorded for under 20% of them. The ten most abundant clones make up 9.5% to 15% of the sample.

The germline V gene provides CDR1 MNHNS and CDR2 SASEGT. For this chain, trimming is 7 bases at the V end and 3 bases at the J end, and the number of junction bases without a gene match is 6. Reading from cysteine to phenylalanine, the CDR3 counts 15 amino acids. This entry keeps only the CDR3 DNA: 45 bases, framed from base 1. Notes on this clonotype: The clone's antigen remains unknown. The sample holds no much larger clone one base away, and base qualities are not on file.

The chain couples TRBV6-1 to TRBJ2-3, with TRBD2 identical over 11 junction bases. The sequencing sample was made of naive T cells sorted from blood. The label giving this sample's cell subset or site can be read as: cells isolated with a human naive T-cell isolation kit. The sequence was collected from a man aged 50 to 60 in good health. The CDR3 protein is CASTRWTSGTDTQYF. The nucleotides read TGTGCCAGCACGAGATGGACTAGCGGGACAGATACGCAGTATTTT.